The TCR beta chain under discussion was sequenced for a study of cytomegalovirus exposure and HLA in healthy donors. Study-level results: Among TCR sequences, most were rare, though some public TCRs appeared in many donors.

The CDR3 spans 12 residues. Germline CDR1 is SGHAT and CDR2 is FQDESV (reference sequence). Trimming took 6 bases from V and 1 from J, leaving 6 bases between them. Notes on this clone: Antigen: not known.

The PCR was carried out with 60 Vbeta primers and 13 Jbeta primers. The assay was immunoSEQ multiplex PCR, and TCRdb's table has in-frame clones only and misses some. The data contain about 160,000 clones, about three fifths of them seen just once; the ten biggest clones take up around 7.1%. The source is a woman aged 60-70 years in good health and CMV-seropositive. V is TRBV11-1 and J is TRBJ1-1; no reliable D call. The sample taken for sequencing was PBMCs. CDR3 DNA: TGTGCCAGCAGTTACAAGAACACTGAAGCTTTCTTT. Residues: CASSYKNTEAFF.